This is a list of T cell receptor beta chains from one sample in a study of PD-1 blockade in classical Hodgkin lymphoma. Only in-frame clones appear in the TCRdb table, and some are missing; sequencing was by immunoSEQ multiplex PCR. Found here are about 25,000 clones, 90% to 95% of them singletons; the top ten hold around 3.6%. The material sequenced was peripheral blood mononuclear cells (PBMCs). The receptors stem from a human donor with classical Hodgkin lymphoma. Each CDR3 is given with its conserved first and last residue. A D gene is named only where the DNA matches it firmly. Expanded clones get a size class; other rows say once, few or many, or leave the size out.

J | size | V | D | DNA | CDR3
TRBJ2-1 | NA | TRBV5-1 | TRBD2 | TGCGCCAGCAGCGCCTGGGCGGGGGTGGATTACAATGAGCAGTTCTTC | CASSAWAGVDYNEQFF
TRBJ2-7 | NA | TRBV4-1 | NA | TGCGCCAGCAGCCAAGGGCCAGGTTTATTCTACGAGCAGTACTTC | CASSQGPGLFYEQYF
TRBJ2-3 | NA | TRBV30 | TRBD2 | TGTGCCAAGCGGGAGGGGTACGCAGATACGCAGTATTTT | CAKREGYADTQYF
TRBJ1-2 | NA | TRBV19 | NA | TGTGCCAGTAGTATAGATAGAGGCGGGGTGGAAGGCTACACCTTC | CASSIDRGGVEGYTF
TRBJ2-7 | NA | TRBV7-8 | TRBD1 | TGTGCCAGCAGCTTCTCGGACGGGACAGGGAGCGAGCAGTACTTC | CASSFSDGTGSEQYF
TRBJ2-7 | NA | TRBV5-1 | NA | TGCGCCAGCAGCTTGAAGGGCGCGACCTACGAGCAGTACTTC | CASSLKGATYEQYF
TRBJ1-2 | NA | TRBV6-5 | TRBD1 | TGTGCCAGCAGCCCCCGGGACAGAGATGGCTACACCTTC | CASSPRDRDGYTF
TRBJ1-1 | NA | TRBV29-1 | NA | TGCAGCGTTGAACTGGTAGGGGGTGAAGCTTTCTTT | CSVELVGGEAFF
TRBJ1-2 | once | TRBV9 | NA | TGTGCCAGCAGCGCCCGCCTACCAGGGCTCCGAGACAGCCAGAGCTATGGCTACACCTTC | CASSARLPGLRDSQSYGYTF
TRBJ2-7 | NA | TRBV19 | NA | TGTGCCAGTAGTCCGCGACAGTACTCCTACGAGCAGTACTTC | CASSPRQYSYEQYF
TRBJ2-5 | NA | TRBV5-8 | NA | TGTGCCAGCAGCAGACGGCTAAAGGGAGAGACCCAGTACTTC | CASSRRLKGETQYF
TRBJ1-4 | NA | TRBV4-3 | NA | TGCGCCAGCAGCCAAGACTGGACCGTGCGGGTCGAAAAACTGTTTTTT | CASSQDWTVRVEKLFF
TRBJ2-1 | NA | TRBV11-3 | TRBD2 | TGTGCCAGCAGCTACACTAGCGGGAGTTCGTACAATGAGCAGTTCTTC | CASSYTSGSSYNEQFF
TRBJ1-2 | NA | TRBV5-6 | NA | TGTGCCAGCAGCTTGGTTTCACCGAACTATGGCTACACCTTC | CASSLVSPNYGYTF
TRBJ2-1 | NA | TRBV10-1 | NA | TGCGCCAGCAGTGAGTCGAAGGGGCAGCGGAAGAATGAGCAGTTCTTC | CASSESKGQRKNEQFF
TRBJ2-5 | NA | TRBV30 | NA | TGTGCCTGGAGTGTACCGGAGGGAAGCAACCAAGAGACCCAGTACTTC | CAWSVPEGSNQETQYF
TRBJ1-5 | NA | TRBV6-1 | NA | TGTGCCAGCAACGGAGGGTCCAATCAGCCCCAGCATTTT | CASNGGSNQPQHF
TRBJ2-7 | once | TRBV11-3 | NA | TGTGCCAGCAGCCCCGGGTCATACTACGAGCAGTACTTC | CASSPGSYYEQYF
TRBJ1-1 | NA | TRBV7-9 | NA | TGTGCCAGCAGCTTAGTATCGGGGGGACCCTTGAACACTGAAGCTTTCTTT | CASSLVSGGPLNTEAFF
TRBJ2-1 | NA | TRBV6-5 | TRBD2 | TGTGCCAGCAGTTACGACGAAGGGCTAGCGGGGGCCTTCCAGTTCTTC | CASSYDEGLAGAFQFF
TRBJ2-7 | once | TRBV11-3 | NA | TGTGCCAGCAGCCGTAGGGGGTTCGAGCAGTACTTC | CASSRRGFEQYF
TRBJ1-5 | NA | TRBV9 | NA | TGTGCCAGCAGCGTAGGGGGGCAGGGTCAGCCCCAGCATTTT | CASSVGGQGQPQHF
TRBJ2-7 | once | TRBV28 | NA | TGTGCCAGCATCGGCGGGTTTTACGAGCAGTACTTC | CASIGGFYEQYF
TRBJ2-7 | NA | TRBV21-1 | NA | TGTGCCAGCAGCCTAAAAACACACGGGGACTACGAGCAGTACTTC | CASSLKTHGDYEQYF
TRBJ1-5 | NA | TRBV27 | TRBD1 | TGTGCCAGCAGTTGGGGGACAGGGGCTGGTCAGCCCCAGCATTTT | CASSWGTGAGQPQHF
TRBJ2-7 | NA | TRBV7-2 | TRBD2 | TGTGCCAGCAGCGTCAGCGGGGGAGCGACCTACGAGCAGTACTTC | CASSVSGGATYEQYF
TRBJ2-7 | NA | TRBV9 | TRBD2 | TGTGCCAGCAGCGGGACGGGAGCGGGGGCTACCTACGAGCAGTACTTC | CASSGTGAGATYEQYF
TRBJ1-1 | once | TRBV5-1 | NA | TGCGCCAGCAGCGGGGCAGGACCGAACACTGAAGCTTTCTTT | CASSGAGPNTEAFF
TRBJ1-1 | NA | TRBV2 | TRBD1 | TGTGCCAGCAGGGTACAGGGGCGAGGCACTGAAGCTTTCTTT | CASRVQGRGTEAFF
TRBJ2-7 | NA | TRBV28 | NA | TGTGCCAGCAGTTTTCGCGGACAGCCACCCTACGAGCAGTACTTC | CASSFRGQPPYEQYF
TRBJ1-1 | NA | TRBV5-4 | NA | TGTGCCGGGCTCCGGCACCCGAACACTGAAGCTTTCTTT | CAGLRHPNTEAFF
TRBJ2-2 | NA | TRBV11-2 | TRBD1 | TGTGCCAGCAGCCAGGGGGTGGTTACCGGGGAGCTGTTTTTT | CASSQGVVTGELFF
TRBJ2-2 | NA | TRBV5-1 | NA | TGCGCCAGCAGCTTGGCCGGCACCGGGGAGCTGTTTTTT | CASSLAGTGELFF
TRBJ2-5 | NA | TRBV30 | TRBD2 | TGTGCCTGGAGTGTAAATCCGGGGGGAGAGACCCAGTACTTC | CAWSVNPGGETQYF
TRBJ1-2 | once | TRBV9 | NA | TGTGCCAGCAGCGTAGGCGAACAGGGCGCTTGGGGCTACACCTTC | CASSVGEQGAWGYTF
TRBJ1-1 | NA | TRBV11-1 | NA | TGTGCCAGCAGCTATCCGCCCCGGAGGGCCCATGGTGAAGCTTTCTTT | CASSYPPRRAHGEAFF
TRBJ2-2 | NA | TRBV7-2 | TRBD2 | TGTGCCATCGGGACTAGCGGGAGCGGGACCGGGGAGCTGTTTTTT | CAIGTSGSGTGELFF
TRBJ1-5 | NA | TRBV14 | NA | TGTGCCAGCAGCCTCCTAGACGGGGGTAGCAATCAGCCCCAGCATTTT | CASSLLDGGSNQPQHF
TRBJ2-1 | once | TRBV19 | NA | TGTGCCAGTAGTACCGACAAGACTAGCTCCTACAATGAGCAGTTCTTC | CASSTDKTSSYNEQFF
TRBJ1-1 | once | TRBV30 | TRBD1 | TGTGCCTGGAGTTCGTTGGACAGGGGGCAGGACACTGAAGCTTTCTTT | CAWSSLDRGQDTEAFF
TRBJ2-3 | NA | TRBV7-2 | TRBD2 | TGTGCCAGCAGCTTTAGCGGGAGCACAGATACGCAGTATTTT | CASSFSGSTDTQYF
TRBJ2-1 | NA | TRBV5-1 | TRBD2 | TGCGCCAGCAGCGTCGGACTAGCGGGAGGGTTTAGTTACAATGAGCAGTTCTTC | CASSVGLAGGFSYNEQFF
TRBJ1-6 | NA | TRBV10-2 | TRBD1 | TGCGCCAGCAGTGAGTCTGGGACAGGGGAGCCTTCACCCCTCCACTTT | CASSESGTGEPSPLHF
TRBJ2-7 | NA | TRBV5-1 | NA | TGCGCCAGCAGCGGTGGCGGCAGGAGCTCCTACGAGCAGTACTTC | CASSGGGRSSYEQYF
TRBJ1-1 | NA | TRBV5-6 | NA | TGTGCCAGCAGCTTCACTATTCTGGGTGTAGCGGAAGCTTTCTTT | CASSFTILGVAEAFF
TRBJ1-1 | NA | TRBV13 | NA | TGTGCCAGCAGCCCTCAGGGAACCGAAGCTTTCTTT | CASSPQGTEAFF
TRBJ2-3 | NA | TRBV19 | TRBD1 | TGCGCGACAGGGCCTTTCACAGATACGCAGTATTTT | CATGPFTDTQYF
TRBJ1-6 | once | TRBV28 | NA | TGTGCCAGCAGTTTAAGCGCTAGCAGTTCACCCCTCCACTTT | CASSLSASSSPLHF
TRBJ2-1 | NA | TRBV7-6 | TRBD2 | TGTGCCAGCAGCACCATACTAGCGGGAGTCGGTAATGAGCAGTTCTTC | CASSTILAGVGNEQFF
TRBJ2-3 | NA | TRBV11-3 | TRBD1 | TGTGCCAGCAGCACCCCGGGACAGACAGATACGCAGTATTTT | CASSTPGQTDTQYF
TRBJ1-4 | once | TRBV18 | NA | TGTGCCAGCTCACCGGGCAGGTCAACTAATGAAAAACTGTTTTTT | CASSPGRSTNEKLFF
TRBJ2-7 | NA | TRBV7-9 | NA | TGTGCCAGCAGCCGAGGGGGTAGGACCTACGAGCAGTACTTC | CASSRGGRTYEQYF
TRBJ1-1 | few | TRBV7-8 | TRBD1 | TGTGCCAGCAGCTCGAAATTACCGACAGGGGGGGCTGAAGCTTTCTTT | CASSSKLPTGGAEAFF
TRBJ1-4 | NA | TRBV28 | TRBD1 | TGTGCCAGCAGTTCCGGGACAGCTAATGAAAAACTGTTTTTT | CASSSGTANEKLFF
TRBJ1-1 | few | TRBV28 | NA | TGTGCCAGCAGTCCCCCCGGGAAGAACACTGAAGCTTTCTTT | CASSPPGKNTEAFF
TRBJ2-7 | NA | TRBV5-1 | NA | TGCGCCAGCAGCTTGATGGCAGGCACCTACGAGCAGTACTTC | CASSLMAGTYEQYF
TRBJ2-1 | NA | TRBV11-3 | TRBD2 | TGTGCCAGCAGCCTAAGACTAGCGGGAGTTAATGAGCAGTTCTTC | CASSLRLAGVNEQFF
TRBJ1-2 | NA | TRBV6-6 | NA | TGTGCCAGCAGTAAAACAGGGCCTGGGGGCTACACCTTC | CASSKTGPGGYTF
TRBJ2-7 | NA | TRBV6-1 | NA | TGTGCCAGCAGTGAGGCGGGCTACGAGCAGTACTTC | CASSEAGYEQYF